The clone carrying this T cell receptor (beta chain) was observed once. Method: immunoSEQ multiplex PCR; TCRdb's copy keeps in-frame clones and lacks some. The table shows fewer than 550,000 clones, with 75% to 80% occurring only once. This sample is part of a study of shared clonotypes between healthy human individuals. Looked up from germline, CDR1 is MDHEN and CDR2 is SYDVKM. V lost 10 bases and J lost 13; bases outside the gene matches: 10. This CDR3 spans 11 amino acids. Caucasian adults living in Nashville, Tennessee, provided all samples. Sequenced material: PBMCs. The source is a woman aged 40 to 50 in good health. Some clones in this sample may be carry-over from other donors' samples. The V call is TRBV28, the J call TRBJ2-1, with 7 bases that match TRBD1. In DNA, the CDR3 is TGTGCCACCGGGGACAGTACTAAACAGTTCTTC. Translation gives CATGDSTKQFF.